A single sample is the source of the 10 T cell receptor delta chains below, sequenced in a study of gammadelta T cells in human blood. TCRdb re-called the RT-PCR reads with CATT. The table has around 800 delta-chain clones, roughly 60% seen once. The sequencing input was non-Vgamma9Vdelta2 gamma-delta T cells from cord blood. The receptor source for this set is a newborn.

Regarding this clone: It is likely a read error: a sequence one base away is far more abundant. The V and J genes are TRDV1 and TRDJ2; 8 nucleotides align to TRDD3. Trimming at V came to 3 bases and at J to 5 bases, leaving 23 bases not matched to a gene. Germline lookup yields CDR1 TSWWSYY and CDR2 QGS. The CDR3 runs 21 residues. CDR3 sequence reads: CALGDRSSSLLGGPATAQLFF. CDR3 DNA sequence: TGTGCTCTTGGGGACCGTTCGTCCTCTTTACTGGGGGGACCAGCCACAGCACAACTCTTCTTT.

There are a few counts of this clone. This likely reflects a read error, since a far larger clone is one base away. This chain connects TRDV1 to TRDJ1; TRDD3 matches 11 bases. Germline CDR1 TSWWSYY, CDR2 QGS. V was pared by 0 bases and J by 0 bases, with 18 bases of the junction left unmatched. The CDR3 is 22 residues long. The CDR3 DNA reads as TGTGCTCTTGGGGAACTGGGATGGCATTACTGGGGGATATCCTACTACACCGATAAACTCATCTTT. Protein: CALGELGWHYWGISYYTDKLIF.

This clone was counted between two and nine times. Only one base separates this from a far larger clonotype, so it likely reflects a read error. The chain links TRDV1 to TRDJ1; 9 nucleotides match TRDD3. The CDR3 is 20 amino acids. Unmatched junction bases numbered 19, after V lost 1 base and J lost 4 bases. Germline CDR1 is TSWWSYY and CDR2 is QGS. CDR3 nucleotides: TGTGCTCTTGGGGAACCCCTCCAATTCCTACGGGGGGATACAGACGATAAACTCATCTTT. Translated: CALGEPLQFLRGDTDDKLIF.

In the case of this clone: A far larger clone is off by one base, so a read error is likely. The J gene is TRDJ1, the V gene TRDV1; TRDD2 aligns across 9 bases. The CDR3 consists of 16 residues. Germline assignment: CDR1 TSWWSYY and CDR2 QGS. V lost 2 bases and J lost 8; bases outside the gene matches: 12. CDR3 bases: TGTGCTCTTGGGGAAGCCTTCCTACATGGTGGGAGAAAACTCATCTTT. This encodes CALGEAFLHGGRKLIF.

With regard to this clone: It differs at one base from a far larger clone, so likely a read error. V and J are TRDV1 and TRDJ1; the match to TRDD3 covers 13 bases. Germline CDR1 TSWWSYY, CDR2 QGS. There are 24 residues in the CDR3. CDR3 loop: CALGERAPAFLTDTGGYAGVKIIF. The DNA for the CDR3 is TGTGCTCTTGGGGAACGCGCCCCGGCTTTCCTTACCGATACTGGGGGATACGCGGGGGTTAAAATCATCTTT.

On this clone itself: This likely stems from a read error, as it lies one base from a far larger clone. This specimen includes other DNA sequences encoding the same CDR3. The chain joins TRDV1 to TRDJ1; the match to TRDD3 covers 13 bases. The germline gives CDR1 TSWWSYY, CDR2 QGS. The CDR3 covers 24 residues. The CDR3: CALGERAPAFLTDTGGYAGVKLIF. The DNA for the CDR3 is TGTGCTCTTGGGGAACGCGCCCCGGCTTTCCTTACCGATACTGGGGGATACGCGGGGGTTAAACTCATTTTT.

By share, this clone counts as large. This specimen includes other DNA sequences encoding the same CDR3. The chain carries TRDV2 and TRDJ3; 10 nucleotides align to TRDD3. The trim removed 3 bases at V and 2 bases at J, leaving 9 bases unmatched. Germline assignment: CDR1 GEAIGNYY and CDR2 EKD. The CDR3 runs 19 residues. CDR3 nucleotides: TGTGCCTGTGACTTTGGGGGATACTCTCAGACCTGGGACACCCGACAGATGTTTTTC. Translation gives CACDFGGYSQTWDTRQMFF.

By share, this clone counts as large (0.1 to 1%). The chain recombines TRDV3 with TRDJ1, with D tentatively TRDD3 (5 bases). Trimming took off 1 base at V and 5 bases at J, with 26 bases between the two ends. CDR1 and CDR2 (germline): TVYSNPD, GDNSRS (reference sequence). This CDR3 contains 17 residues. DNA of the CDR3: TGTGCCTTTACCCCCAATCCGGGGGTCTGGAGGTCGGATAAACTCATCTTT. It yields the protein CAFTPNPGVWRSDKLIF.

As for this clone: A much larger clone lies a single base off, so this may be a read error. The V and J genes are TRDV1 and TRDJ1, with 11 bases identical to TRDD3. Germline assignment: CDR1 TSWWSYY and CDR2 QGS. This CDR3 is built from 20 residues. Here the CDR3 DNA reads TGTGCTCTTGGGGAACTGCTTGGGGGATACGCTGAGGGATACACCGATAAACGCATCTTT. This sequence encodes CALGELLGGYAEGYTDKRIF.

About this clone itself: This is likely an artifact of a read error, given a far larger clone one base away. The V gene is TRAV29/DV5, the J gene TRDJ1; TRDD3 agrees at 13 bases. The CDR3 totals 25 residues. Trimming took 3 bases from V and 2 from J; bases not matched to a gene: 34. Germline loops: CDR1 NSMFDY, CDR2 ISSIKDK. Here the CDR3 reads CAAIRTIKRDSYPYWGIRGTDKLIF. In DNA form, the CDR3 reads TGTGCAGCAATTCGGACTATAAAGAGGGATTCCTACCCGTACTGGGGGATACGCGGGACCGATAAACTCATCTTT.